This TCR beta chain was recorded in a study of OX40 agonist ivuxolimab in advanced cancers. Overall study: Intravenous ivuxolimab at 0.01 to 10 mg/kg was given to patients every 2 weeks. Prior anti-PD-1, anti-PD-L1 or anti-CTLA-4 therapy did not bar entry, and less than 50% had some.

Autoimmune disease history or systemic immunosuppression was exclusionary. TCRdb's table, derived via immunoSEQ multiplex PCR, lists solely in-frame clones and lacks some. Of more than 50,000 clones in the sample, 65% to 90% were seen once. Germline assignment: CDR1 LNHDA and CDR2 SQIVND (reference sequence). Trimming cost V 7 bases and J 1 base; bases outside gene matches: 8. The CDR3 totals 17 residues. The input for sequencing was CD4+ or CD8+ T cells sorted from blood, taken in a trial of the OX40 agonist ivuxolimab. This chain links TRBV19 with TRBJ2-2, with TRBD2 matching 11 bases. This TCR derives from an adult with an advanced solid tumor such as melanoma, head and neck, liver or kidney cancer. The CDR3 sequence: CASIPGLAARNTGELFF. In DNA, the CDR3 is TGTGCCAGTATCCCGGGACTAGCGGCGAGGAACACCGGGGAGCTGTTTTTT.